This T cell receptor (beta chain) was identified in a study of blood T cell repertoires in COVID-19. Germline CDR1 SGHRS, CDR2 YFSETQ. V lost 0 bases and J lost 6, with 11 bases in between. The CDR3 extends over 14 amino acids. TCRdb's copy holds only in-frame clones and misses some; the assay was immunoSEQ multiplex PCR. The table has 150,000 or so clones, 65% to 90% seen once. The sample was peripheral blood. The receptor's source is a woman aged 50 to 60 with acute or convalescent COVID-19. V usage is TRBV5-1 and J usage is TRBJ2-3, with D maybe TRBD1 (6 bases). The CDR3 DNA reads as TGCGCCAGCAGCTTGGTTGGGGGCAGGGATACGCAGTATTTT. The encoded protein is CASSLVGGRDTQYF.